These T cell receptor beta chains were read from a single sample in a study of T cell repertoires in cytomegalovirus infection. A single record per CDR3 protein comes from TCRdb applying MiXCR to the reads. The profile shows 600,000 to 700,000 distinct CDR3 sequences, 33% of them singletons. For these TCRs, the target antigens are not known. Here the sequenced sample was cultured PBMCs, taken from culture after CMV antigen stimulation. The receptors were sampled from a human donor in good health (CMV status not recorded). Some clones in this sample may be carry-over from other donors' samples. Each CDR3 is given with its conserved first and last residue.

TRBV4-3	TRBJ2-4	CASSHLHGVVTYKNIQYF
TRBV12-5	TRBJ2-1	CASGLDTNEQFF
TRBV7-8	TRBJ2-2	CASSLLTSGNTGELFF
TRBV7-9	TRBJ2-1	CASSLVGPPDNQQFF
TRBV7-2	TRBJ2-1	CASSPVGGANNEQFF
TRBV6-5	TRBJ1-5	CASSSGQGENQPQHF
TRBV19	TRBJ2-1	CASSIEWQGRKFF
TRBV2	TRBJ2-3	CASSVRFGGTDTQYF
TRBV7-6	TRBJ1-5	CASSLLAGQNQPQHF
TRBV4-1	TRBJ2-7	CASSPRLAGGFYEQYF
TRBV12-3/TRBV12-4	TRBJ1-2	CASLGGSYGYTF
TRBV19	TRBJ1-1	CASRKNKGPNTEAFF
TRBV7-8	TRBJ2-7	CASSLGRGTGEYEQYF
TRBV12-3/TRBV12-4	TRBJ1-5	CASSEGYHQPQHF
TRBV12-3/TRBV12-4	TRBJ1-1	CASRLRGGTEAFF
TRBV7-4	TRBJ2-3	CASSFPTNHDRGKPDTQYF
TRBV10-3	TRBJ2-4	CAISEGDRKNIQYF
TRBV10-3	TRBJ1-1	CAISEFRESNTEAFF
TRBV5-1	TRBJ2-3	CASSLRSSGDDTQYF
TRBV11-2	TRBJ2-3	CASRPGTGITDTQYF
TRBV20-1	TRBJ2-3	CSAVKTSGATDTQYF
TRBV10-1	TRBJ1-6	CATSEGNSPLHF
TRBV7-9	TRBJ2-1	CASTPVGEGPAQFF
TRBV4-1	TRBJ2-4	CASSQLVLGKNIQYF
TRBV15	TRBJ2-1	CATSRGLAGGNEQFF
TRBV7-2	TRBJ2-1	CASSDMGLGQSRWFF
TRBV7-6	TRBJ2-5	CASSRIRGETQYF
TRBV7-6	TRBJ1-4	CASSLMGQDEKLFF
TRBV7-2	TRBJ2-1	CASSLGLRVPSREQFF
TRBV11-2	TRBJ2-3	CASSSLGLAGFSTDTQYF
TRBV20-1	TRBJ1-1	CSAPGREGTEAFF
TRBV7-2	TRBJ2-5	CASSLSGSTRETQYF
TRBV6-2/TRBV6-3	TRBJ2-7	CASSREGQGFYEQYF
TRBV19	TRBJ2-1	CASSIVGVSSYNEQFF
TRBV6-1	TRBJ1-4	CASSPGLGEKLFF
TRBV7-2	TRBJ1-2	CATTEAGTYGAYYGYTF
TRBV12-3/TRBV12-4	TRBJ1-1	CASSLQGARAEAFF
TRBV19	TRBJ1-1	CASSITGKNTEAFF
TRBV6-1	TRBJ2-1	CASSSRDRNNEQFF
TRBV12-3/TRBV12-4	TRBJ2-6	CASTWGATGANVLTF
TRBV7-2	TRBJ1-1	CASTRGGLNTEAFF
TRBV19	TRBJ1-2	CASSIWGTGGTGYTF
TRBV7-2	TRBJ2-7	CASSLAGTGGPDEQYF
TRBV19	TRBJ2-4	CASISSGRPDIQYF
TRBV7-2	TRBJ1-1	CASSSHGSLGTEAFF
TRBV20-1	TRBJ2-3	CSALRLASGASTDTQYF
TRBV7-2	TRBJ1-3	CASSSDRRNTIYF
TRBV7-2	TRBJ1-1	CASSLDGLGRAFF
TRBV2	TRBJ1-3	CASSVPGDGYTIYF
TRBV7-9	TRBJ1-5	CASSLEDYQPQHF